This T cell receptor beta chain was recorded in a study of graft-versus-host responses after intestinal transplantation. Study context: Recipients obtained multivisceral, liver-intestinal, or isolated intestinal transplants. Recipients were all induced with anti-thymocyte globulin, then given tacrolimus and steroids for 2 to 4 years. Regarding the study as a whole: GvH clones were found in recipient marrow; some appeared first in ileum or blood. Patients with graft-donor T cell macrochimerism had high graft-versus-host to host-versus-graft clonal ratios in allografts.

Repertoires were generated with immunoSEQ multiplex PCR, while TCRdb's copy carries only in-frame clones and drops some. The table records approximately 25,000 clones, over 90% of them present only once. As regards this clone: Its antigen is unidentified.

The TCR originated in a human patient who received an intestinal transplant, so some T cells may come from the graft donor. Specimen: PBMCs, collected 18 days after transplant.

CDR3 sequence: CASSYRRQTGGETQYF. CDR3 DNA sequence: TGTGCCAGCAGTTATAGGCGCCAGACAGGGGGAGAGACCCAGTACTTC. The chain recombines TRBV6-5 with TRBJ2-5; 9 bases agree with TRBD1. Germline trimming cut 3 bases from V and 4 bases from J; bases unmatched to any gene: 9. The CDR3 consists of 16 residues. Germline CDR1 is MNHEY and CDR2 is SVGAGI.